The present TCR beta chain was sequenced within a study of blood T cell repertoires in COVID-19. The CDR3 is made up of 17 amino acids. The germline V gene encodes CDR1 MRHNA and CDR2 SNTAGT. V was trimmed by 0 bases and J by 0 bases, leaving 12 bases between them. This clone came up once. This table comes from immunoSEQ multiplex PCR, and its TCRdb copy is limited to in-frame clones, with some not included. The sample includes approximately 250,000 clones, 85% to 95% seen only once; the top ten take about 3%. This TCR came from a middle-aged man who had been exposed to COVID-19. The chain has TRBV6-4 and TRBJ1-5; D possibly corresponds to TRBD1 (5 bases). Sequenced material: PBMCs or T cells enriched from blood (not recorded which). This CDR3 is CASSDSRRDYSNQPQHF. The DNA of the CDR3 is TGTGCCAGCAGTGACTCGCGCAGGGACTATAGCAATCAGCCCCAGCATTTT.